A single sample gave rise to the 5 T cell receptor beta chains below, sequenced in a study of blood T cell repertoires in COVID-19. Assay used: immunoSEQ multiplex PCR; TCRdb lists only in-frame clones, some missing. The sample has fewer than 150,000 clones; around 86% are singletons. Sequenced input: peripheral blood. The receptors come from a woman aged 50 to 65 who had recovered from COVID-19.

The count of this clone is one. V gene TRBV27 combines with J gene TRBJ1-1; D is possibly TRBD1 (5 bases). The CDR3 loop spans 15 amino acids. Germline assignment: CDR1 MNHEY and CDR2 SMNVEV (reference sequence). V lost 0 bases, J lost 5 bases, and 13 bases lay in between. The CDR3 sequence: CASSLSRRGRTEAFF. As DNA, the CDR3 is TGTGCCAGCAGTTTATCCAGAAGGGGAAGAACTGAAGCTTTCTTT.

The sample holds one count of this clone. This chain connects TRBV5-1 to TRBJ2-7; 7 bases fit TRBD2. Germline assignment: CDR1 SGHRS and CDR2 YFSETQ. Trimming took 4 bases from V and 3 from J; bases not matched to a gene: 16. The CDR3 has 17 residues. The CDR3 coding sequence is TGCGCCAGCAGCCCCGGTACCGGCGGGAGTGCTCTCTACGAGCAGTACTTC. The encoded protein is CASSPGTGGSALYEQYF.

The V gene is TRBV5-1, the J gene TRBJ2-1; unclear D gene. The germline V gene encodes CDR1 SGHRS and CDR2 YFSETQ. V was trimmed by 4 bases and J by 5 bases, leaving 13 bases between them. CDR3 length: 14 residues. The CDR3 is CASSTRRPDNEQFF. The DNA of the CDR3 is TGCGCCAGCAGCACGCGGCGGCCCGACAATGAGCAGTTCTTC.

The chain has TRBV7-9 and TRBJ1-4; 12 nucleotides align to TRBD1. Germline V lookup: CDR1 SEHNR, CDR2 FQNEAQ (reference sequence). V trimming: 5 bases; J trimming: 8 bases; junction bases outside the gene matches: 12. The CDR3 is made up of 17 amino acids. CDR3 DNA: TGTGCCAGCAGCCCCGGGACAGGGGGCGTTTTAGGCGAAAAACTGTTTTTT. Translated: CASSPGTGGVLGEKLFF.

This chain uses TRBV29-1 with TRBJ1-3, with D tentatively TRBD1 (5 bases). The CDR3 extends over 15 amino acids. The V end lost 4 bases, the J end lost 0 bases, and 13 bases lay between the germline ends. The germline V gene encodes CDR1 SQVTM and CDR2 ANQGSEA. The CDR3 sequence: CSVAFRQSSGNTIYF. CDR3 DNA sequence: TGCAGCGTTGCATTTAGACAGAGCTCTGGAAACACCATATATTTT.